One and the same sample provided the 20 T cell receptor beta chains below, sequenced in a study of cytotoxic CD8 clonotypes in ibrutinib-treated CLL. TCRdb's copy holds only in-frame clones and misses some; the assay was immunoSEQ multiplex PCR. The table includes more than 85,000 clones, 78% detected once. This specimen consisted of PBMCs, obtained after 12 months of ibrutinib treatment. The source is a human donor with chronic lymphocytic leukemia.

This clone has more than one count but fewer than ten. The chain couples TRBV5-1 to TRBJ1-4, with TRBD1 as a possible D gene (6 bases). This CDR3 is built from 16 residues. The germline gives CDR1 SGHRS, CDR2 YFSETQ. The V end lost 5 bases, the J end lost 3 bases, and 17 bases lay between the germline ends. Here the CDR3 reads CASSSQGHGANEKLFF. The DNA for the CDR3 is TGCGCCAGCAGTTCACAGGGACATGGGGCTAATGAAAAACTGTTTTTT.

A note on this clone: At the DNA level, this CDR3 is encoded by other sequences in the same sample as well. This chain links TRBV30 with TRBJ1-3, with no clear D. The CDR3 runs 12 residues. Germline CDR1 and CDR2: GTSNPN and SVGIG (reference sequence). V lost 0 bases and J lost 5, with 5 bases in between. The CDR3 protein is CAWSVGRNTIYF. The CDR3 DNA sequence: TGTGCCTGGAGTGTAGGTAGAAACACCATATATTTT.

The CDR3 nucleotides are TGTGCCAGCAGCCATCGAGGGAACGAGCAGTACTTC. Protein sequence: CASSHRGNEQYF. The V call is TRBV5-8, the J call TRBJ2-7; D is perhaps TRBD2 (5 bases). V dropped 4 bases and J dropped 5 bases, with 10 bases sitting between them. CDR3 size: 12 residues. The germline V gene has CDR1 SGHTS and CDR2 YDEGEE.

This chain links TRBV27 with TRBJ2-7; TRBD1 is a possible D gene (6 bases). The V gene's germline CDR1 is MNHEY and CDR2 SMNVEV (reference sequence). This CDR3 is built from 14 residues. Deletions cut 5 bases from V and 0 bases from J, with 11 bases between. The CDR3 coding sequence is TGTGCCAGCAGTCGACAGGTGAGCTCCTACGAGCAGTACTTC. Translation: CASSRQVSSYEQYF.

The rearrangement links TRBV29-1 to TRBJ2-3; D gene uncertain. The V and J ends lost 3 bases and 1 base respectively, with 11 bases between them. The CDR3 totals 14 residues. CDR1 and CDR2 from the germline V gene are SQVTM and ANQGSEA. In nucleotides, the CDR3 is TGCAGCGTTGACGCAGTTAGGGGCACAGATACGCAGTATTTT. Translation: CSVDAVRGTDTQYF.

The chain employs TRBV15 and TRBJ1-1; D unclear. With 0 bases removed from V and 7 bases from J, the gap between germline ends came to 15 bases. The CDR3 length is 15 residues. Germline assignment: CDR1 LNHNV and CDR2 YYDKDF (reference sequence). The CDR3 nucleotides read TGTGCCACCAGCAGAGACAGGTCGGGAGTAGGTGAAGCTTTCTTT. Protein: CATSRDRSGVGEAFF.

This rearrangement joins TRBV5-1 to TRBJ2-7; 9 positions match TRBD1. Germline V gives CDR1 SGHRS, CDR2 YFSETQ. The CDR3 totals 13 residues. V gave up 6 bases and J gave up 5 bases; unmatched junction bases: 6. The CDR3 here is CASTRDRVDEQYF. The DNA of the CDR3 is TGCGCCAGCACCCGGGACAGGGTGGACGAGCAGTACTTC.

There are a few counts of this clone. The same CDR3 is also encoded by other DNA sequences in this sample. The chain carries TRBV5-1 and TRBJ1-2, with 9 bases aligning to TRBD1. Per germline, CDR1 SGHRS and CDR2 YFSETQ. Trimming took 3 bases from V and 6 from J; bases not matched to a gene: 6. The CDR3 is 14 amino acids. CDR3 sequence reads: CASSYRTGEDGYTF. The CDR3 bases are TGCGCCAGCAGCTACAGGACAGGGGAGGATGGCTACACCTTC.

The rearrangement uses TRBV19 and TRBJ2-7; TRBD2 might be the D (6 bases). CDR1 LNHDA and CDR2 SQIVND come from the germline V gene (reference sequence). The V gene lost 5 bases and the J gene lost 7 bases, with 21 bases spanning the gap. CDR3 size: 15 residues. The DNA of the CDR3 is TGTGCCAGTAGTTGGCGGGACGGCCCTTCGGCAGAGCAGTACTTC. Translation: CASSWRDGPSAEQYF.

The chain is built from TRBV2 and TRBJ2-7, with D perhaps matching TRBD1 or TRBD2 (5 bases each). The CDR3 contains 16 residues. The germline V gene has CDR1 SNHLY and CDR2 FYNNEI. V lost 7 bases, J lost 0 bases, and 19 bases lay in between. In DNA, the CDR3 is TGTGCCAGCAAGACTGGGGACCCAAGGACCTCCTACGAGCAGTACTTC. Its translation is CASKTGDPRTSYEQYF. The variable domain in full, with the rest retrieved from reference TRBV2 and TRBJ2-7, is EPEVTQTPSHQVTQMGQEVILRCVPISNHLYFYWYRQILGQKVEFLVSFYNNEISEKSEIFDDQFSVERPDGSNFTLKIRSTKLEDSAMYFCASKTGDPRTSYEQYFGPGTRLTVT.

The genes are TRBV5-6 and TRBJ1-1; D is unresolved. Germline values: CDR1 SGHDT, CDR2 YYEEEE. Trimming pared 6 bases from V and 4 bases from J, leaving 10 bases between. This CDR3 is built from 12 residues. Here the CDR3 reads CASTTWGTEAFF. The CDR3 DNA follows: TGTGCCAGCACAACCTGGGGCACTGAAGCTTTCTTT.

The V call is TRBV18, the J call TRBJ2-5; D possibly corresponds to TRBD1 (5 bases). Trimming removed 5 bases at V and 4 bases at J, with 17 bases between. Germline CDR1 and CDR2: KGHSH and LQKENI. The CDR3 has 15 amino acids. The CDR3 DNA reads as TGTGCCAGCTCAACCCAGGGCGGTAGTCTAGAGACCCAGTACTTC. It yields the protein CASSTQGGSLETQYF.

The rearrangement joins TRBV6-1 to TRBJ1-3; maybe TRBD1 (5 bases). This CDR3 is 13 amino acids long. Trimming stripped 7 bases from V and 2 bases from J, with 9 bases between. Germline loops: CDR1 MNHNS, CDR2 SASEGT. The CDR3 bases are TGTGCCAGCATCGGGGCCCCTGGAAACACCATATATTTT. Translation: CASIGAPGNTIYF.

V usage is TRBV7-2 and J usage is TRBJ1-6; no clear D gene. CDR1 is SGHTA and CDR2 is FQGNSA in the germline V gene. Trimming removed 5 bases from V and 6 bases from J, with 14 bases in between. The CDR3 length is 15 residues. The CDR3 here is CASSPTVGFNSPLHF. CDR3 DNA sequence: TGTGCCAGCAGCCCTACAGTAGGGTTTAATTCACCCCTCCACTTT.

The chain has TRBV7-3 and TRBJ2-5; D is unresolved. This CDR3 is built from 17 residues. V was clipped by 2 bases and J by 5 bases, with 21 bases between them. Germline V gene lookup returns CDR1 SGHTA and CDR2 FQGTGA. The CDR3 DNA is TGTGCCAGCAGCTTAGATCCCCGGGCAGCCAGTGGGGAGACCCAGTACTTC. It codes for CASSLDPRAASGETQYF.

The genes are TRBV5-6 and TRBJ1-3; D might be TRBD1 (5 bases). Trimming removed 4 bases from V and 0 bases from J, with 14 bases in between. This CDR3 spans 16 amino acids. The germline V gene encodes CDR1 SGHDT and CDR2 YYEEEE. CDR3 region: CASSPGTASSGNTIYF. As DNA, the CDR3 is TGTGCCAGCAGCCCTGGGACTGCCAGCTCTGGAAACACCATATATTTT.

The V call is TRBV11-3, the J call TRBJ1-1; 11 nucleotides match TRBD1. The ends lost 5 bases at V and 5 bases at J; junction bases unmatched: 10. The germline CDR1 and CDR2 sequences are SGHNT and YENEEA. The CDR3 consists of 16 residues. This CDR3 is CASSTGQGAGRTEAFF. The CDR3 DNA reads TGTGCCAGCAGCACCGGACAGGGGGCCGGAAGAACTGAAGCTTTCTTT.

This clone was observed a handful of times. The rearrangement links TRBV5-1 to TRBJ1-4, with TRBD1 identical over 7 bases. Germline CDR1 SGHRS, CDR2 YFSETQ. There are 14 residues in the CDR3. The V and J ends lost 5 bases and 7 bases, in that order; junction bases with no gene match: 8. CDR3 coding DNA: TGCGCCAGCAGTCGGGACAGAGTAGGTGAAAAACTGTTTTTT. Its translation: CASSRDRVGEKLFF. Based on the CDR3 plus reference TRBV5-1 and TRBJ1-4, the full variable domain is KAGVTQTPRYLIKTRGQQVTLSCSPISGHRSVSWYQQTPGQGLQFLFEYFSETQRNKGNFPGRFSGRQFSNSRSEMNVSTLELGDSALYLCASSRDRVGEKLFFGSGTQLSVL.

The chain joins TRBV4-1 to TRBJ2-3; D is ambiguous. Germline lookup yields CDR1 MGHRA and CDR2 YSYEKL. The CDR3 has 10 amino acids. Trimming cost V 3 bases and J 12 bases, with 7 bases left between them. This chain's CDR3 is CASSHIIQYF. The CDR3 DNA reads TGCGCCAGCAGCCACATTATACAGTATTTT.

This chain uses TRBV5-4 with TRBJ2-7; 11 bases agree with TRBD1. Germline loops: CDR1 SGHNT, CDR2 YYREEE (reference sequence). The CDR3 has 14 residues. V lost 3 bases, J lost 4 bases, and 3 bases stayed unmatched. CDR3 protein: CASSSGTGGYEQYF. The CDR3 DNA sequence: TGTGCCAGCAGCTCCGGGACAGGGGGTTACGAGCAGTACTTC.